What follows describes a single TCR beta chain. This CDR3 is 15 amino acids long. The V gene end was trimmed by 6 bases and the J gene end by 2 bases; junction bases not matched to a gene: 8. Germline V CDR1 and CDR2: MNHNY, SVGAGI (reference sequence). The data were obtained in a study of CD8 T cells in Susac syndrome. Reverse transcription of roughly 0.5 to 1 ug RNA was carried out with random hexamers. TCRdb used MiXCR to reprocess the immunoSEQ multiplex PCR reads, holding one entry per CDR3 protein. The sample lists roughly 200,000 distinct CDR3 sequences; around 94% were seen once. This clonotype was obtained from a human donor with Susac syndrome. This chain connects TRBV6-6 to TRBJ1-2; 8 bases align to TRBD1. Material for sequencing was CD4+ T cells from PBMCs. The CDR3 is CASRSTGATNYGYTF. The CDR3 DNA sequence: TGTGCCAGCAGATCGACAGGGGCAACCAACTATGGCTACACCTTC.